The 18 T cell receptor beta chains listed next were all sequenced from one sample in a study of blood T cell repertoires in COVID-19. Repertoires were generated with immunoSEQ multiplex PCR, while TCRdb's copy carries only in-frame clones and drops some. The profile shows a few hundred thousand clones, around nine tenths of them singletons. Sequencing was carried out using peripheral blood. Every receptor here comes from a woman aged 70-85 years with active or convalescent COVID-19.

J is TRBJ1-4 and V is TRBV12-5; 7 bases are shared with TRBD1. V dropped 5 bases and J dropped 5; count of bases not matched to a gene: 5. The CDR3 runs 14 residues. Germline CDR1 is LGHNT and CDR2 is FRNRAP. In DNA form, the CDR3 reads TGTGCTAGTGGTCCAGGGGGTCCGAATGAAAAACTGTTTTTT. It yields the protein CASGPGGPNEKLFF. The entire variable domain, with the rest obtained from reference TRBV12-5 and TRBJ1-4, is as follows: DARVTQTPRHKVTEMGQEVTMRCQPILGHNTVFWYRQTMMQGLELLAYFRNRAPLDDSGMPKDRFSAEMPDATLATLKIQPSEPRDSAVYFCASGPGGPNEKLFFGSGTQLSVL.

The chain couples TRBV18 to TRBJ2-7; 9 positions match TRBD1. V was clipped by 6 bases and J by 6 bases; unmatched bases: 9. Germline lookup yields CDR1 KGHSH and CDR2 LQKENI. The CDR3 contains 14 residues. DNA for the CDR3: TGTGCCAGCTCGGAACCGGGACAGGGACCCGAGCAGTACTTC. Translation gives CASSEPGQGPEQYF.

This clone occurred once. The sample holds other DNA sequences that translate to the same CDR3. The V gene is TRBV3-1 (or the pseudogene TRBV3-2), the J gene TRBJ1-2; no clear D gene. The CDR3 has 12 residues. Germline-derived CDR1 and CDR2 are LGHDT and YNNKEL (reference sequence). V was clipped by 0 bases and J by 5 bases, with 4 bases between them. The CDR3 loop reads CASSQDIYGYTF. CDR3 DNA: TGTGCCAGCAGCCAAGATATTTATGGCTACACCTTC.

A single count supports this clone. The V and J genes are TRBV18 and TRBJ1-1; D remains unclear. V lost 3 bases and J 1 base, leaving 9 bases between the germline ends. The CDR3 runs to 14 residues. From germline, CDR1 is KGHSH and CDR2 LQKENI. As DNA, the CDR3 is TGTGCCAGCTCACCCCCTAACGGGAACACTGAAGCTTTCTTT. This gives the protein CASSPPNGNTEAFF.

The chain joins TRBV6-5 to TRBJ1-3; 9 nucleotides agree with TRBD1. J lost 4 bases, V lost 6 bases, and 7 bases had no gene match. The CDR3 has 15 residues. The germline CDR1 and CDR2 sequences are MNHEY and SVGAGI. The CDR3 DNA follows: TGTGCCAGCAGCCGGACAGGGGAGAGAGGAAACACCATATATTTT. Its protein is CASSRTGERGNTIYF.

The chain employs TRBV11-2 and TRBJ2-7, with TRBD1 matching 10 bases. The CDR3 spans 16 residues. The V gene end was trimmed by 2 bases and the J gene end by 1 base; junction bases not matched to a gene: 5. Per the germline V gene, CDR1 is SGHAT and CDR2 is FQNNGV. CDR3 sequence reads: CASSLRPGQGSYEQYF. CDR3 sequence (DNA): TGTGCCAGCAGCTTAAGACCGGGACAGGGGTCCTACGAGCAGTACTTC.

CDR3 protein: CASSISNTEAFF. The CDR3 DNA sequence: TGTGCCAGCAGTATATCGAACACTGAAGCTTTCTTT. The V and J genes are TRBV7-9 and TRBJ1-1; D is unclear. The CDR3 covers 12 residues. Trimming removed 6 bases from V and 1 base from J, with 6 bases in between. Germline loops: CDR1 SEHNR, CDR2 FQNEAQ (reference sequence). Complete variable domain (other parts from reference TRBV7-9 and TRBJ1-1): DTGVSQNPRHKITKRGQNVTFRCDPISEHNRLYWYRQTLGQGPEFLTYFQNEAQLEKSRLLSDRFSAERPKGSFSTLEIQRTEQGDSAMYLCASSISNTEAFFGQGTRLTVV.

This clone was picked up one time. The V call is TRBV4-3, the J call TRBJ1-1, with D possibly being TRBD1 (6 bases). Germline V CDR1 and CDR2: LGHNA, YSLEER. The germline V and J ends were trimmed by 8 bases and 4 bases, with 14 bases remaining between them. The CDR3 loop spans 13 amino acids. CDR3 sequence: CASSHRGGTEAFF. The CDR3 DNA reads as TGCGCCAGCTCCCACCGAGGGGGCACTGAAGCTTTCTTT.

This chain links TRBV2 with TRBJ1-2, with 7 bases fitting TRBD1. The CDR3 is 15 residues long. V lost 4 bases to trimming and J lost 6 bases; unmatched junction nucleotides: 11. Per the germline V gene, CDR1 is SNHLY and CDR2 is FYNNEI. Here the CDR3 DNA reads TGTGCCAGCAGTGGCTCCGGAAGGGGGCTTCATGGCTACACCTTC. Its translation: CASSGSGRGLHGYTF.

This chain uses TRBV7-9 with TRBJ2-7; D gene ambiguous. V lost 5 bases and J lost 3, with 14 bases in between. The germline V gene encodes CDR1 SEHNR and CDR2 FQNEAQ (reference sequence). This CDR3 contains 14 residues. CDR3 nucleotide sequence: TGTGCCAGCAGCGTAGGAGATTCATACTACGAGCAGTACTTC. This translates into CASSVGDSYYEQYF.

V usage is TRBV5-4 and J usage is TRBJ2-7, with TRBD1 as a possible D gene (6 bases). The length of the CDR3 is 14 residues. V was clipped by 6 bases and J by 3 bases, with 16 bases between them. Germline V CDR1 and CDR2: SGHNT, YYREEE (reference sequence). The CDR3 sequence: CASNTDRNLYEQYF. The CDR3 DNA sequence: TGTGCCAGCAACACGGACAGAAACCTCTACGAGCAGTACTTC.

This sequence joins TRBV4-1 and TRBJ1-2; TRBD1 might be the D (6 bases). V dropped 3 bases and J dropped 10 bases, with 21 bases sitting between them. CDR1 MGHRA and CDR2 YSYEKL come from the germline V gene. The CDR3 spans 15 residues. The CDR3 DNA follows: TGCGCCAGCAGCCACCCTAACCGGGACACCCGGTACTACACCTTC. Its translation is CASSHPNRDTRYYTF.

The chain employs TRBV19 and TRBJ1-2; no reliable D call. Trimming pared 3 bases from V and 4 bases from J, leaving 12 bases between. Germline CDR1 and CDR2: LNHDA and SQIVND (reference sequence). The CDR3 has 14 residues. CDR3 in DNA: TGTGCCAGTAGTATGAGTTTGAGGAGCTATGGCTACACCTTC. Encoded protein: CASSMSLRSYGYTF.

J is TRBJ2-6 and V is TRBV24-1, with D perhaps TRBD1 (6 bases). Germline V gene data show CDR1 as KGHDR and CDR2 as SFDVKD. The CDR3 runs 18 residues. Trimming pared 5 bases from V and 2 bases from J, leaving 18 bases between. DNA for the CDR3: TGTGCCACCAGTGCCGTTGCAGGGGCGGCGGCTGGGGCCAACGTCCTGACTTTC. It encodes CATSAVAGAAAGANVLTF.

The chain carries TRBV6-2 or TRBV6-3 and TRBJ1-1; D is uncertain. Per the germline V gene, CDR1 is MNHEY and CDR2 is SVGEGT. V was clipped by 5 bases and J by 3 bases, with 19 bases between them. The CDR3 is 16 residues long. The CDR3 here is CASSPPPGRWDTEAFF. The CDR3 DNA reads TGTGCCAGCAGTCCCCCTCCTGGGCGCTGGGACACTGAAGCTTTCTTT.

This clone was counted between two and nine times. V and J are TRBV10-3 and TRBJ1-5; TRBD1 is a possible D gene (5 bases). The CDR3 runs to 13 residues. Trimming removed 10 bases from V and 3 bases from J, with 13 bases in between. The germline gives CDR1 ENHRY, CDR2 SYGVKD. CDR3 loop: CANTGDLNQPQHF. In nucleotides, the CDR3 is TGTGCCAACACAGGCGACCTCAATCAGCCCCAGCATTTT.

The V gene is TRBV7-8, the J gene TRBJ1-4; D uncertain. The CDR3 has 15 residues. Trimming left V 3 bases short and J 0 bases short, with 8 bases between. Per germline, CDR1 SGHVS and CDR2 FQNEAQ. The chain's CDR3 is CASSFYVATNEKLFF. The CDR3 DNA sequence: TGTGCCAGCAGCTTCTATGTTGCAACTAATGAAAAACTGTTTTTT.

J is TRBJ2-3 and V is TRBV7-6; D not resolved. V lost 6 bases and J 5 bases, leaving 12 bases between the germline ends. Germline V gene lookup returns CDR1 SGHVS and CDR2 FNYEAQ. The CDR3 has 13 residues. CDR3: CASRPGIGDTQYF. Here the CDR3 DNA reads TGTGCCAGCAGACCAGGAATCGGAGATACGCAGTATTTT.